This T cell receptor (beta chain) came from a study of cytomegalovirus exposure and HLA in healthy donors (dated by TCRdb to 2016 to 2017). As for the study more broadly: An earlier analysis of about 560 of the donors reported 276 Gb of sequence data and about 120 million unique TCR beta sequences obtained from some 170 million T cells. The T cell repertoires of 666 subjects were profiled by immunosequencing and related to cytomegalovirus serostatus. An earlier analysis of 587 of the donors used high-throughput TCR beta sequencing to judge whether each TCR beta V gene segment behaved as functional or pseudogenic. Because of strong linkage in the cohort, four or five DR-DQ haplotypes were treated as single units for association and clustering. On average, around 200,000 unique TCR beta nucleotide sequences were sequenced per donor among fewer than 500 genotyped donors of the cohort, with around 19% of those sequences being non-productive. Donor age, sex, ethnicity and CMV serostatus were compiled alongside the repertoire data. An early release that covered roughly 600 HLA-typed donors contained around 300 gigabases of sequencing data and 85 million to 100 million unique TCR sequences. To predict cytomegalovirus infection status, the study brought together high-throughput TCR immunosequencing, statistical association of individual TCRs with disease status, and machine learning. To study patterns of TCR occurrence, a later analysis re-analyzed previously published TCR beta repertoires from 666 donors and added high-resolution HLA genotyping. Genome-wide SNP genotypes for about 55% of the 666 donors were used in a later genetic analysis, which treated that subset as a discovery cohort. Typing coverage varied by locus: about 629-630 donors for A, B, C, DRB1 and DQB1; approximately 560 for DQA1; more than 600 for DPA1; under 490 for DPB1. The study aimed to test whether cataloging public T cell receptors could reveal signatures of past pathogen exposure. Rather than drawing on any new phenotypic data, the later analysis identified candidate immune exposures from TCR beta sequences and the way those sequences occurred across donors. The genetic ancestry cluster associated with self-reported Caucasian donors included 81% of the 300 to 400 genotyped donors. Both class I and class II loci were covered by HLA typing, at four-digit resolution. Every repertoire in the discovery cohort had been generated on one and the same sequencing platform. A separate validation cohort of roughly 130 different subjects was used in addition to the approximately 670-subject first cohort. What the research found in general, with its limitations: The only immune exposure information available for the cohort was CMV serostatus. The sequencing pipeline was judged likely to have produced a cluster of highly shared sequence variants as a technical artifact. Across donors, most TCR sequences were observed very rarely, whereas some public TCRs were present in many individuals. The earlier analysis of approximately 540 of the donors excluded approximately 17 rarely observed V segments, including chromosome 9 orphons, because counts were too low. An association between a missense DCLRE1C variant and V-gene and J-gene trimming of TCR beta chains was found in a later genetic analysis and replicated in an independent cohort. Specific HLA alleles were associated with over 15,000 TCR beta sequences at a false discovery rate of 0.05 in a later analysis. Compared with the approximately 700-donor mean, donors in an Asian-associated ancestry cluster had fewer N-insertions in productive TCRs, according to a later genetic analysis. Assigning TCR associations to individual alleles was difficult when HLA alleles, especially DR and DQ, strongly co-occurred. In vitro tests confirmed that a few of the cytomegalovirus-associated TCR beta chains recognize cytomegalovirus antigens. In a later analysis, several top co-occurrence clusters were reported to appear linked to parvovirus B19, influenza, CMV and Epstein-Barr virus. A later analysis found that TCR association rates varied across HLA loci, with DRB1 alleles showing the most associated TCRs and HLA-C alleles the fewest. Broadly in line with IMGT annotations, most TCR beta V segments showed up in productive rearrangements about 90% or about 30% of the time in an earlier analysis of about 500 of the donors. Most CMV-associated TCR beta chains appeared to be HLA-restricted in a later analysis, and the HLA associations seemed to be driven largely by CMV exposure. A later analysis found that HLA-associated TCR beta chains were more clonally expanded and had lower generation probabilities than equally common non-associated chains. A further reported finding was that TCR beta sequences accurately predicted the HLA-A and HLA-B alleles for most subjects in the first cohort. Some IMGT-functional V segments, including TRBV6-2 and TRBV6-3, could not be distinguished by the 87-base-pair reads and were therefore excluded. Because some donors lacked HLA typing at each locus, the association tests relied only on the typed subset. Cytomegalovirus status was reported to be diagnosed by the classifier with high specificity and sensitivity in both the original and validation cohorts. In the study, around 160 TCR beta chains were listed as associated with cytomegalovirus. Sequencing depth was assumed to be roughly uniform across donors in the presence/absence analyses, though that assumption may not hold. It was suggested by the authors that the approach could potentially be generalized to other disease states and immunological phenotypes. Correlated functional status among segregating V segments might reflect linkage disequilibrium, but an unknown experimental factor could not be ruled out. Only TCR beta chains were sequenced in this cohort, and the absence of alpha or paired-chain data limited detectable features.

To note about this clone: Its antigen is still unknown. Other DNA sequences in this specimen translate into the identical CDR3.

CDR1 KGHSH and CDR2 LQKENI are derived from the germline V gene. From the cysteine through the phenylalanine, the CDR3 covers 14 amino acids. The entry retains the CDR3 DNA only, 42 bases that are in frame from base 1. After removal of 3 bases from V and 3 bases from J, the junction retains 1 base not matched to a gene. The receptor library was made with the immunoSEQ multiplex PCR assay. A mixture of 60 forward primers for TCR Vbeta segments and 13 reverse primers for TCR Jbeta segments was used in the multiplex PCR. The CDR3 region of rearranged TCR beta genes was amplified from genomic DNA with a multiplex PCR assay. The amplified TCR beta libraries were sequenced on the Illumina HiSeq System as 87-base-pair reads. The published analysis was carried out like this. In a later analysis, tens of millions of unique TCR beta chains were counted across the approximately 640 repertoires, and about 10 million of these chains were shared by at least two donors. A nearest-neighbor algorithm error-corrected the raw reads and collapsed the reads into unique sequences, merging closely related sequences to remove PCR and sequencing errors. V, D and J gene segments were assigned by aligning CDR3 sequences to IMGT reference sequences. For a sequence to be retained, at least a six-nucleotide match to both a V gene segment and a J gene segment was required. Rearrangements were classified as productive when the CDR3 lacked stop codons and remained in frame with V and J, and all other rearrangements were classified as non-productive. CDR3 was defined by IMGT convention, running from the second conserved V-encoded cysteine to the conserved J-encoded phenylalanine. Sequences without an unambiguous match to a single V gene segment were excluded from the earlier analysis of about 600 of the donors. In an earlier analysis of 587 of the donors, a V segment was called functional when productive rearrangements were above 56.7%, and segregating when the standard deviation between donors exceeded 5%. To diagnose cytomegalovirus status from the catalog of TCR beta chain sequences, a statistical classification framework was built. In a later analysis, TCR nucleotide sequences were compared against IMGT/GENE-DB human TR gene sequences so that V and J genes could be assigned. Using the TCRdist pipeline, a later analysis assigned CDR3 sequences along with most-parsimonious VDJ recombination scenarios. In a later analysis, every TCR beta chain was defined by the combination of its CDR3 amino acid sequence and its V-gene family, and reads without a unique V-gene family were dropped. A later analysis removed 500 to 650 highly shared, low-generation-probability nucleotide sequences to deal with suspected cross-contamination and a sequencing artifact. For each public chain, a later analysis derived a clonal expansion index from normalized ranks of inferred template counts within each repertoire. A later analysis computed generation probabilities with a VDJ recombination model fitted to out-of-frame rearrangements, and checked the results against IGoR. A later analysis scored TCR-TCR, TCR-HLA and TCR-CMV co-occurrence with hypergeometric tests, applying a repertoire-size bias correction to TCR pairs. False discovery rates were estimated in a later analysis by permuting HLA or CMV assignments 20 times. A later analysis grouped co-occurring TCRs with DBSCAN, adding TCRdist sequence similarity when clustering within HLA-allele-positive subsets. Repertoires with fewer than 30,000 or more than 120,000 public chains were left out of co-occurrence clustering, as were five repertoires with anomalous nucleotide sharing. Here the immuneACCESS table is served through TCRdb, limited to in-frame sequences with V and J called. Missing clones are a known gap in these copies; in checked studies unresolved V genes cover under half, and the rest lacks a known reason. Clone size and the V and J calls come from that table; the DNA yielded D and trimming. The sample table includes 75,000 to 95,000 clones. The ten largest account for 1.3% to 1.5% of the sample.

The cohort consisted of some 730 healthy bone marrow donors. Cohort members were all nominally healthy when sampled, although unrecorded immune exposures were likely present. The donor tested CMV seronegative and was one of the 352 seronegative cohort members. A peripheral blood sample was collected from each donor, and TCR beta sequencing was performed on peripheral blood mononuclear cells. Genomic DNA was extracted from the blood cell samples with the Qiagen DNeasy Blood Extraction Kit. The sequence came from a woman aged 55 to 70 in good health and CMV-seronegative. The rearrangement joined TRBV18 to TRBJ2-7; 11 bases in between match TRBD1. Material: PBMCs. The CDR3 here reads CASSPGTGGYEQYF. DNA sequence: TGTGCCAGCTCACCTGGGACAGGGGGCTACGAGCAGTACTTC.